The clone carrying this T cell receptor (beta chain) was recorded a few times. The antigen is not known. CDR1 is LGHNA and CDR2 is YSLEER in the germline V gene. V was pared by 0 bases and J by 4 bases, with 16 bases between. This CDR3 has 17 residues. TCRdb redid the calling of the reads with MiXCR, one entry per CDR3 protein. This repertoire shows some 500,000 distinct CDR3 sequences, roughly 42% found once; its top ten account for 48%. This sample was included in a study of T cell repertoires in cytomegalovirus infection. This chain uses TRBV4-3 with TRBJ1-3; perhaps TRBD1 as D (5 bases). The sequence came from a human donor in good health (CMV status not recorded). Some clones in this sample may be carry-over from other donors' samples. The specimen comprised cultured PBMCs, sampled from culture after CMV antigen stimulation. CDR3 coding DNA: TGCGCCAGCAGCCAAGATCCCGGGGGGAGTCCGGGAAACACCATATATTTT. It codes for CASSQDPGGSPGNTIYF.